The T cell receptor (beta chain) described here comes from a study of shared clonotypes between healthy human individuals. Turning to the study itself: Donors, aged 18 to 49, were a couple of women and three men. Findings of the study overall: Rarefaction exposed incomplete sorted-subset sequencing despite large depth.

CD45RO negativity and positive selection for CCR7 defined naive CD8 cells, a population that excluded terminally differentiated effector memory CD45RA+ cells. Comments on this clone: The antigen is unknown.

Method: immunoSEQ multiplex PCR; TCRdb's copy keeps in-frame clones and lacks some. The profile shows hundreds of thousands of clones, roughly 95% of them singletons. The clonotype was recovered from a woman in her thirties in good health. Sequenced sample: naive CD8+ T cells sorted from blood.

The CDR3 nucleotides read TGTGCCAGCGCATCCCCCCGGGTTAACCACCGGGGTGTTAGCACAGATACGCAGTATTTT. Encoded protein: CASASPRVNHRGVSTDTQYF. The gene calls are TRBV28 and TRBJ2-3, with D perhaps TRBD2 (5 bases). Germline-derived CDR1 and CDR2 are MDHEN and SYDVKM. Trimming took 8 bases from V and 0 from J, leaving 30 bases between them. The CDR3 has 20 residues.